These 21 T cell receptor beta chains share one sample of origin, sequenced in a study of blood T cell repertoires in COVID-19 (dated by TCRdb to 2020 to 2021). The library was prepared using the immunoSEQ multiplex PCR assay. The table was pulled from immuneACCESS by TCRdb, which kept in-frame rearrangements only. Such tables lose some clones; where checked, under half of the loss comes from unresolved V genes, and the rest has no known cause. The sample profile shows roughly 120,000 clones; about 85% of them were found once. The leading ten clones occupy less than 1.5% of the sample. The sequenced sample consisted of peripheral blood. The receptor set was obtained from a man between 35 and 55 years old with acute or convalescent COVID-19.

The chain links TRBV2 to TRBJ2-3, with D possibly being TRBD1 (6 bases). The CDR3 consists of 14 residues. V lost 7 bases and J lost 1, with 12 bases in between. Germline loops: CDR1 SNHLY, CDR2 FYNNEI. CDR3 coding DNA: TGTGCCAGCACCGAGGGGGTCCGCACAGATACGCAGTATTTT. It encodes CASTEGVRTDTQYF. Filled out from reference TRBV2 and TRBJ2-3, the complete variable domain reads EPEVTQTPSHQVTQMGQEVILRCVPISNHLYFYWYRQILGQKVEFLVSFYNNEISEKSEIFDDQFSVERPDGSNFTLKIRSTKLEDSAMYFCASTEGVRTDTQYFGPGTRLTVL.

The chain couples TRBV3-1 (or the pseudogene TRBV3-2) to TRBJ2-1, with D unclear. There are 12 residues in the CDR3. Deletions cut 4 bases from V and 9 bases from J, with 10 bases between. The germline gives CDR1 LGHDT, CDR2 YNNKEL (reference sequence). The DNA of the CDR3 is TGTGCCAGCAGCCCACCGTCCGGTGAGCAGTTCTTC. Its translation is CASSPPSGEQFF.

This clone was seen just once. The chain links TRBV18 to TRBJ2-7, with no clear D. The V end lost 5 bases, the J end lost 0 bases, and 5 bases lay between the germline ends. This CDR3 is 12 amino acids long. The germline V gene encodes CDR1 KGHSH and CDR2 LQKENI. The CDR3 sequence: CASSGSSYEQYF. The CDR3 DNA reads as TGTGCCAGCTCAGGCAGCTCCTACGAGCAGTACTTC.

V is TRBV6-5 and J is TRBJ1-2; 7 bases align to TRBD1. The CDR3 has 13 amino acids. Per germline, CDR1 MNHEY and CDR2 SVGAGI. V trimming: 0 bases; J trimming: 8 bases; junction bases outside the gene matches: 3. CDR3 protein: CASSYSTGIGYTF. In DNA form, the CDR3 reads TGTGCCAGCAGTTACTCGACAGGGATCGGCTACACCTTC.

The chain joins TRBV15 to TRBJ2-7; D possibly corresponds to TRBD2 (6 bases). The ends were cut back, 6 bases at V and 4 bases at J, with 22 bases in the middle. This CDR3 is 16 amino acids long. Germline V gene lookup returns CDR1 LNHNV and CDR2 YYDKDF (reference sequence). CDR3: CATSVLPKEGPYEQYF. Here the CDR3 DNA reads TGTGCCACCAGTGTTTTACCCAAGGAGGGTCCGTACGAGCAGTACTTC.

The chain couples TRBV27 to TRBJ2-7; a weak D match, TRBD1 (6 bases). V was trimmed by 5 bases and J by 6 bases, leaving 14 bases between them. Germline CDR1 is MNHEY and CDR2 is SMNVEV (reference sequence). This CDR3 contains 13 residues. The CDR3 sequence is CASSARQAVEQYF. CDR3 coding DNA: TGTGCCAGCAGTGCCCGACAGGCGGTCGAGCAGTACTTC.

The chain employs TRBV7-2 and TRBJ2-7; D is possibly TRBD1 (5 bases). The CDR3 covers 15 residues. Germline-derived CDR1 and CDR2 are SGHTA and FQGNSA. V was shortened by 6 bases and J by 1 base, with 16 bases between the two germline ends. For the CDR3, the DNA is TGTGCCAGCAGACCAGCCGGACATCAATCCTACGAGCAGTACTTC. Residues: CASRPAGHQSYEQYF.

This clone has only one observation. The chain links TRBV2 to TRBJ2-1, with D hard to call. V gave up 3 bases and J gave up 0 bases, with 6 bases separating them. The CDR3 sequence is 14 residues long. The germline gives CDR1 SNHLY, CDR2 FYNNEI. In nucleotides, the CDR3 is TGTGCCAGCAGTGATCCCAGCTCCTACAATGAGCAGTTCTTC. It yields the protein CASSDPSSYNEQFF.

This clone has only a few counts. This chain joins TRBV18 and TRBJ1-2, with 7 bases identical to TRBD1. This CDR3 has 15 residues. Looked up from germline, CDR1 is KGHSH and CDR2 is LQKENI. With V trimmed by 3 bases and J by 4 bases, 8 bases remained unmatched. The CDR3 region has the DNA TGTGCCAGCTCACCTCCGGGGCGGGACAGCTATGGCTACACCTTC. Translation gives CASSPPGRDSYGYTF.

The CDR3 DNA follows: TGTGCCAGCACTCTCCTCAGGGGATCTGGAAACACCATATATTTT. It is translated as CASTLLRGSGNTIYF. This chain uses TRBV3-1 (or the pseudogene TRBV3-2) with TRBJ1-3, with D perhaps matching TRBD1 (6 bases). The CDR3 consists of 15 residues. Per germline, CDR1 LGHDT and CDR2 YNNKEL (reference sequence). V lost 7 bases and J lost 1, with 14 bases in between.

The rearrangement joins TRBV6-6 to TRBJ2-5; 12 bases agree with TRBD2. Trimming cost V 5 bases and J 9 bases; bases outside gene matches: 16. This CDR3 comprises 17 residues. The germline gives CDR1 MNHNY, CDR2 SVGAGI (reference sequence). CDR3 DNA: TGTGCCAGCAGTCTTCCGACTAGCGGGGGTCCCCGGACGGCCCAGTACTTC. This sequence encodes CASSLPTSGGPRTAQYF.

The chain links TRBV5-4 to TRBJ2-2, with D possibly TRBD2 on 5 matching bases. This CDR3 is 13 amino acids long. V was pared by 5 bases and J by 2 bases, with 7 bases between. Germline V lookup: CDR1 SGHNT, CDR2 YYREEE (reference sequence). Here the CDR3 DNA reads TGTGCCAGCAGACGGGATAACACCGGGGAGCTGTTTTTT. Amino acids: CASRRDNTGELFF.

There are a few counts of this clone. Other DNA sequences in this specimen translate into the identical CDR3. CDR3 region: CASSLNTGELFF. The CDR3 DNA follows: TGTGCCAGCAGCCTAAACACCGGGGAGCTGTTTTTT. The V call is TRBV28, the J call TRBJ2-2, with D unclear. The CDR3 runs 12 residues. The V gene's germline CDR1 is MDHEN and CDR2 SYDVKM. Trimming removed 6 bases at V and 2 bases at J, with 4 bases between.

DNA for the CDR3: TGTGCCAGCCGACCGGGGGGGTTCATTCAGCCCCAGCATTTT. As protein: CASRPGGFIQPQHF. The chain recombines TRBV19 with TRBJ1-5; D might be TRBD1 (5 bases). Trimming removed 9 bases at V and 6 bases at J, with 18 bases between. The germline V gene encodes CDR1 LNHDA and CDR2 SQIVND (reference sequence). The CDR3 length is 14 residues.

In its sample, this clone was seen once. The V and J genes are TRBV27 and TRBJ2-3; TRBD1 matches at 9 bases. CDR1 MNHEY and CDR2 SMNVEV come from the germline V gene (reference sequence). This CDR3 comprises 15 residues. Trimming took 4 bases from V and 4 from J; bases not matched to a gene: 6. CDR3 sequence: CASSYHRGRPDTQYF. CDR3 DNA: TGTGCCAGCAGTTACCACAGGGGGCGCCCAGATACGCAGTATTTT.

J is TRBJ2-5 and V is TRBV6-6; 7 bases are shared with TRBD2. Germline V lookup: CDR1 MNHNY, CDR2 SVGAGI (reference sequence). This CDR3 region has 14 residues. V was pared by 5 bases and J by 7 bases, with 10 bases of the junction left unmatched. This chain's CDR3 is CASSQSTSLGTQYF. As DNA, the CDR3 is TGTGCCAGCAGTCAATCGACTAGCCTTGGGACCCAGTACTTC.

This clone showed up just a few times. The rearrangement uses TRBV7-3 and TRBJ2-7; 9 bases map to TRBD2. The junction had 3 bases not matched to a gene; V was cut back by 2 bases and J by 4 bases. The germline CDR1 and CDR2 sequences are SGHTA and FQGTGA. The CDR3 is 14 amino acids. The chain's CDR3 is CASSLRLAGYEQYF. In DNA, the CDR3 is TGTGCCAGCAGCTTACGCCTAGCGGGATACGAGCAGTACTTC.

The chain carries TRBV27 and TRBJ1-6; TRBD1 matches 9 bases. Trimming removed 6 bases from V and 6 bases from J; junction bases left unmatched: 6. CDR3 length: 15 residues. From germline, CDR1 is MNHEY and CDR2 SMNVEV (reference sequence). DNA for the CDR3: TGTGCCAGCAGCAAAGGGGACAGGGTTAATTCACCCCTCCACTTT. It translates to CASSKGDRVNSPLHF.

This chain links TRBV5-1 with TRBJ2-3, with D possibly matching TRBD2 (6 bases). Trimming pared 4 bases from V and 5 bases from J, leaving 17 bases between. The CDR3 spans 15 residues. Germline V gene lookup returns CDR1 SGHRS and CDR2 YFSETQ. DNA of the CDR3: TGCGCCAGCAGCACCGGGACTCCCTCGGGAGATACGCAGTATTTT. Its translation is CASSTGTPSGDTQYF.

The chain uses TRBV5-1 and TRBJ1-2, with TRBD1 identical over 7 bases. The CDR3 loop spans 15 amino acids. V lost 5 bases to trimming and J lost 3 bases; unmatched junction nucleotides: 10. Germline V gene data show CDR1 as SGHRS and CDR2 as YFSETQ. CDR3 residues: CASRPPGTAHYGYTF. In DNA form, the CDR3 reads TGCGCCAGCAGACCTCCCGGGACAGCTCACTATGGCTACACCTTC.

V and J are TRBV24-1 and TRBJ2-7; D possibly corresponds to TRBD1 (6 bases). Trimming cost V 2 bases and J 3 bases, with 10 bases left between them. In germline, CDR1 is KGHDR, CDR2 SFDVKD. The CDR3 consists of 14 residues. The CDR3 DNA reads TGTGCCACCAGTGATTCAGGACAGAGCTACGAGCAGTACTTC. It encodes CATSDSGQSYEQYF.